This T cell receptor beta chain was identified in a study of cytomegalovirus exposure and HLA in healthy donors. Points from the study as a whole: Per a later analysis, approximately 16,000 TCR beta sequences showed association with HLA alleles at 0.05 false discovery rate. A list of 164 TCR beta chains associated with cytomegalovirus was given.

The PCR had 60 Vbeta and 13 Jbeta primers. Repertoires were generated with immunoSEQ multiplex PCR, while TCRdb's copy carries only in-frame clones and drops some. This table holds roughly 140,000 clones, approximately 80% found once. Points on this clone: Its antigen is unidentified.

Trimming left V 2 bases short and J 6 bases short, with 12 bases between. Germline CDR1 and CDR2: SGHRS and YFSETQ. The CDR3 runs 14 residues. Sequences were obtained from PBMCs. The V and J genes are TRBV5-1 and TRBJ1-5; D might be TRBD1 (5 bases). This receptor was taken from a female donor in good health and CMV-seronegative. The CDR3, as DNA: TGCGCCAGCAGCTTAGGAGGGGCGGGTCAGCCCCAGCATTTT. As protein: CASSLGGAGQPQHF.